A single sample gave rise to the 2 T cell receptor beta chains below, sequenced in a study of OX40 agonist ivuxolimab in advanced cancers. The method behind the library was the immunoSEQ multiplex PCR assay. TCRdb provides this immuneACCESS table in a form limited to in-frame rearrangements. Some clones are lacking; in checked studies, under half of them reflect an unresolved V gene, and why the rest are absent is not known. This sample comprises tens of thousands of clones, more than 90% of them detected only once. In total, the top ten clones hold under 0.7% of the sample. This sample comprised CD4+ or CD8+ T cells sorted from blood, obtained in a trial of the OX40 agonist ivuxolimab. These receptors were taken from an adult with an advanced solid tumor such as melanoma, head and neck, liver or kidney cancer.

The gene calls are TRBV7-2 and TRBJ2-3, with D unclear. Germline-derived CDR1 and CDR2 are SGHTA and FQGNSA. Trimming took 2 bases from V and 6 from J, leaving 6 bases between them. This CDR3 region has 12 residues. The CDR3 nucleotides are TGTGCCAGCAGCTTACAGAGGGATACGCAGTATTTT. Its translation: CASSLQRDTQYF.

The chain recombines TRBV19 with TRBJ2-5; D unclear. Germline V gene lookup returns CDR1 LNHDA and CDR2 SQIVND (reference sequence). V lost 7 bases and J lost 10, with 19 bases in between. The CDR3 consists of 13 residues. The CDR3 bases are TGTGCCAGTACCCCGGATGGGGATGGTTACCAGTACTTC. Protein: CASTPDGDGYQYF.